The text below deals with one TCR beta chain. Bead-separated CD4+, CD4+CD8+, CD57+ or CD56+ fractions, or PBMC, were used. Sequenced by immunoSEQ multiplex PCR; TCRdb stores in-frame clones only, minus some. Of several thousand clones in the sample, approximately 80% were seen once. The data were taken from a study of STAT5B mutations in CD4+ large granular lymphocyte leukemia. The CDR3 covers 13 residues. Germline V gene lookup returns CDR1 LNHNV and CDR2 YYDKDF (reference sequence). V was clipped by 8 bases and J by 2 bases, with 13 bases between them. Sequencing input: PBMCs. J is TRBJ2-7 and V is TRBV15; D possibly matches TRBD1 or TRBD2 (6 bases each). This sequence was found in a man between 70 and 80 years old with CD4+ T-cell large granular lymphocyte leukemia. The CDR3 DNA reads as TGTGCCACCTCCGGGGGCACCACCTACGAGCAGTACTTC. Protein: CATSGGTTYEQYF.